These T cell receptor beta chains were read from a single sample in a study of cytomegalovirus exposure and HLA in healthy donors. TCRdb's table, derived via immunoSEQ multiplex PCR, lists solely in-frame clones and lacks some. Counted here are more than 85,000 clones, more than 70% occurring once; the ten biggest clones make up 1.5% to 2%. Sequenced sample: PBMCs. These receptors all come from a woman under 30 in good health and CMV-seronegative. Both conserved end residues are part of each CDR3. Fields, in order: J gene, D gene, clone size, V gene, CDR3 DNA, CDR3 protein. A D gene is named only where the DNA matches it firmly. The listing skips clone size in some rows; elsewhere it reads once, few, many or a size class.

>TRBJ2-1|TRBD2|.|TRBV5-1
TGCGCCAGCAGCGGACTAGCGGGAAAATACAATGAGCAGTTCTTC
CASSGLAGKYNEQFF
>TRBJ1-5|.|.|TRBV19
TGTGCCAGTAGTAACAGGGCCGGCCAGCCCCAGCATTTT
CASSNRAGQPQHF
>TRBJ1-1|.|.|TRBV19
TGTGCCAGTAGTATAGATTCGTACACGTTCGCTTTCTTT
CASSIDSYTFAFF
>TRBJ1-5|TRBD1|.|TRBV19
TGTGCCAGTAGTCCGAGGACAGGGCCTCAGCCCCAGCATTTT
CASSPRTGPQPQHF
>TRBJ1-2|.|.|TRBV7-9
TGTGCCAGCAGCTTAGAACCGGGGTCCTATGGCTACACCTTC
CASSLEPGSYGYTF
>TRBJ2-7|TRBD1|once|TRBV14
TGTGCCAGCAGCTCCCGGACAGGGGGCAAATACGAGCAGTACTTC
CASSSRTGGKYEQYF
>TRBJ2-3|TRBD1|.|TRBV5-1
TGCGCCAGCAGCTTGAGGGGACAGGGGGAGAGCACAGATACGCAGTATTTT
CASSLRGQGESTDTQYF
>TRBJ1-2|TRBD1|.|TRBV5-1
TGCGCCAGCAGCCTAGCCGGACAGGGGGAGGGCTACACCTTC
CASSLAGQGEGYTF
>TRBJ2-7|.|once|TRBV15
TGTGCCACCAGCGACGGGGGCTACGAGCAGTACTTC
CATSDGGYEQYF
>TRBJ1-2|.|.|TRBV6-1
TGTGCCAGCAGTGAAGCGGTAGGGAGCTATGGCTACACCTTC
CASSEAVGSYGYTF
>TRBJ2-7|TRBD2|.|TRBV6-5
TGTGCCAGCAGTGTCGGGACTACCTCCTACGAGCAGTACTTC
CASSVGTTSYEQYF
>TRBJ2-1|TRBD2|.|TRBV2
TGTGCCAGCAGTGAATCTCGGGGGGGCAGTGAGCAGTTCTTC
CASSESRGGSEQFF
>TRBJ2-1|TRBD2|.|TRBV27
TGTGCCAGCAGTTGGGAGGGTGATTACAATGAGCAGTTCTTC
CASSWEGDYNEQFF
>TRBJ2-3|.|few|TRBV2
TGTGCCAGCAGTGTTGGGGGGATGGCAGATACGCAGTATTTT
CASSVGGMADTQYF
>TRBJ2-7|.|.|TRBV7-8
TGTGCCAGCAGCGGATACAGGGCCTACGAGCAGTACTTC
CASSGYRAYEQYF
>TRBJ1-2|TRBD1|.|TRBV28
TGTGCCAGCAGTAGGACAGGCGAACCCTATGGCTACACCTTC
CASSRTGEPYGYTF